The entry below describes one TCR beta chain. The entry originates in a study of tumor-infiltrating lymphocytes in localized non-small cell lung cancer. The ends were cut back, 5 bases at V and 7 bases at J, with 8 bases in the middle. This CDR3 contains 11 residues. Germline CDR1 and CDR2: LNHDA and SQIVND (reference sequence). Using immunoSEQ multiplex PCR, the repertoire was profiled, and TCRdb retains in-frame clones only, with some absent. The data contain fewer than 15,000 clones, 60% to 80% of them singletons. Sequencing input: uninvolved lung tissue not adjacent to the tumor. The receptor's source is a human donor with non-small cell lung cancer. The V and J genes are TRBV19 and TRBJ1-2; no firm D call. The CDR3 sequence: CASSLGLGYTF. The CDR3, as DNA: TGTGCCAGTAGTCTCGGACTTGGCTACACCTTC. The full variable domain, with the rest looked up from reference TRBV19 and TRBJ1-2, is DGGITQSPKYLFRKEGQNVTLSCEQNLNHDAMYWYRQDPGQGLRLIYYSQIVNDFQKGDIAEGYSVSREKKESFPLTVTSAQKNPTAFYLCASSLGLGYTFGSGTRLTVV.